This T cell receptor (beta chain) was found in a study of blood T cells in healthy people across ages. For the study at large: About one barcoded beta molecule per two T cells was the capture yield of template switching. General study points: Higher diversity and more naive CD4+ cells were features of long-lived donors, compared to aged donors.

The V and J ends lost 0 bases and 7 bases respectively, with 7 bases between them. CDR1 is SGHDT, CDR2 YYEEEE, per germline. CDR3 size: 13 residues. With regard to this clonotype: What it recognizes is unknown.

Next came a second PCR, run for about 6 to 12 cycles, which used a sample-barcoded 5' primer along with a J-beta primer mix. A tag from a template-switch adaptor with 12 random nucleotides marked each cDNA molecule. The yield of each sample was at least 2.5 million CDR3-containing paired-end reads. Via MiXCR, TCRdb re-called the 5' RACE reads, giving one row per CDR3 protein. Counted here are roughly 680,000 distinct CDR3 sequences, around 20% occurring once; the ten biggest clones make up about 3.6%. The clonotype comes from a man between 65 and 80 years old in good health. This chain joins TRBV5-6 and TRBJ2-2; D is perhaps TRBD2 (5 bases). Sequencing input: blood. The CDR3 DNA sequence: TGTGCCAGCAGCTTGGGGGAGATCGGGGAGCTGTTTTTT. Its translation: CASSLGEIGELFF.